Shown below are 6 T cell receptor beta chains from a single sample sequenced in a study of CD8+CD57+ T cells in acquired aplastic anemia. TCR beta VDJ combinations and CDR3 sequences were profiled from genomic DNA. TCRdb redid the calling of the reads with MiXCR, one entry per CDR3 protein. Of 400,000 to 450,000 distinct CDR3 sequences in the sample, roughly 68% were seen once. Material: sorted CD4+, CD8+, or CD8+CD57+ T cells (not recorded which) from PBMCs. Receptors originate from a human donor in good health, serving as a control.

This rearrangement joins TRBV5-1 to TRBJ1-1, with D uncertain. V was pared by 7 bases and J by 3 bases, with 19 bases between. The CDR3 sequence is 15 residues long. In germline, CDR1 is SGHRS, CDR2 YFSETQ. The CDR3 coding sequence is TGCGCCAGCTCCAGGTTGGGGAGTGGGGACACTGAAGCTTTCTTT. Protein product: CASSRLGSGDTEAFF.

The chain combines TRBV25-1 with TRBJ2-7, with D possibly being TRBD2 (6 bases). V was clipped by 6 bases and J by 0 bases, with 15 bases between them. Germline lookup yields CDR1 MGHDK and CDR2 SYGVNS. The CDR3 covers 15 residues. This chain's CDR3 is CASSPMHGSSYEQYV. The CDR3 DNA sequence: TGTGCCAGCAGCCCGATGCACGGGAGCTCCTACGAGCAGTACGTC.

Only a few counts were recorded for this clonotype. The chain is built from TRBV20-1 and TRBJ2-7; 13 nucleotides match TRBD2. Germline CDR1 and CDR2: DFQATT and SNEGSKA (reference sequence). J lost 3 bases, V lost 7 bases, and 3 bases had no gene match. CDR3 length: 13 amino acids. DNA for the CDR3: TGCAGTGGACTAGCGGGGGGACGCTACGAGCAGTACTTC. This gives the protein CSGLAGGRYEQYF.

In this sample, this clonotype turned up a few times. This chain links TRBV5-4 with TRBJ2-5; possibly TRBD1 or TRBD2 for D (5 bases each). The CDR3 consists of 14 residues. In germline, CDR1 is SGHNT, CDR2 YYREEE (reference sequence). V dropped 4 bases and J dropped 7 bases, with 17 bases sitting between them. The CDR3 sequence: CASSRGVGNTTQYF. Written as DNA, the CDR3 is TGTGCCAGCAGCCGAGGGGTCGGAAACACGACCCAGTACTTC.

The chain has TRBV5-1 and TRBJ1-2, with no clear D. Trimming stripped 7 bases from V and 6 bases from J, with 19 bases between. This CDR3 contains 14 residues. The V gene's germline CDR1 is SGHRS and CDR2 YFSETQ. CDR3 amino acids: CASAAGSNTDGYTF. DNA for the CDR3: TGCGCCAGCGCCGCGGGGAGCAACACAGATGGCTACACCTTC.

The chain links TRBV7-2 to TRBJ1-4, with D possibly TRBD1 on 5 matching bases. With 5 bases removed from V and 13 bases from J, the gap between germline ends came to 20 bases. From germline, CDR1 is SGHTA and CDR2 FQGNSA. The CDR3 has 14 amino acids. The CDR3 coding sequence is TGTGCCAGCAGCCCCGCACCGGGGGAACAATCACTGTTTTTT. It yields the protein CASSPAPGEQSLFF.